This passage covers 2 T cell receptor beta chains from one sample sequenced in a study. TCRdb recomputed calls from the RT-PCR reads with MiXCR, one row per CDR3 protein. The data contain more than 550,000 distinct CDR3 sequences, 13% to 15% of them singletons. The sequenced sample was memory CD4+ T cells from blood. The origin of the receptors is a female donor in good health, serving as a healthy control.

The chain carries TRBV3-1 and TRBJ1-1; possibly TRBD1 for D (5 bases). The CDR3 sequence is 14 residues long. Trimming pared 6 bases from V and 5 bases from J, leaving 16 bases between. CDR1 is LGHDT and CDR2 is YNNKEL in the germline V gene (reference sequence). This CDR3 is CASSFKAEGTEAFF. The CDR3 DNA sequence: TGTGCCAGCAGTTTCAAAGCAGAGGGGACTGAAGCTTTCTTT.

The CDR3 reads CASSIYGTPEETQYF. Written as DNA, the CDR3 is TGTGCCAGTAGTATTTATGGGACACCTGAAGAGACCCAGTACTTC. The chain has TRBV19 and TRBJ2-5, with a tentative D call TRBD1 (6 bases). The germline CDR1 and CDR2 sequences are LNHDA and SQIVND (reference sequence). The CDR3 extends over 15 amino acids. Deletions cut 3 bases from V and 3 bases from J, with 14 bases between.